One and the same sample provided the 24 T cell receptor beta chains below, sequenced in a study of shared clonotypes between healthy human individuals. The protocol was immunoSEQ multiplex PCR, while the TCRdb copy is restricted to in-frame clones and leaves out a portion. In the table there are hundreds of thousands of clones, roughly 95% of which are singletons. CD45RO-negative, CCR7-selected cells formed the naive CD8 fraction, which excluded terminally differentiated effector memory CD45RA+ cells. The sequencing input was naive CD8+ T cells sorted from blood. Receptors originate from a woman aged 30 to 39 in good health.

This clone showed up just once. The rearrangement uses TRBV9 and TRBJ2-3; 9 positions match TRBD2. This CDR3 comprises 15 residues. The junction had 7 bases not matched to a gene; V was cut back by 4 bases and J by 4 bases. Germline loops: CDR1 SGDLS, CDR2 YYNGEE. This CDR3 reads CASSPTAGGPDTQYF. As DNA, the CDR3 is TGTGCCAGCAGCCCTACAGCGGGAGGTCCAGATACGCAGTATTTT.

The rearrangement links TRBV5-8 to TRBJ2-1; tentatively, D is TRBD2 (5 bases). CDR1 SGHTS and CDR2 YDEGEE come from the germline V gene. This CDR3 has 16 amino acids. V was trimmed by 3 bases and J by 4 bases, leaving 17 bases between them. The CDR3 here is CASSYSGNLRYNEQFF. The CDR3 bases are TGTGCCAGCAGCTATTCCGGGAACTTAAGATACAATGAGCAGTTCTTC.

The rearrangement joins TRBV21-1 to TRBJ2-4; TRBD2, the D gene given by the table, was not confirmed from the DNA. TRBV21-1 is noted as a pseudogene. The CDR3 extends over 16 amino acids. The CDR3 DNA is TGTGCCAGCAGCTCCCGACCTAGCGGGATCTCCAACATTCAGTACTTC. As protein: CASSSRPSGISNIQYF.

This chain links TRBV6-4 with TRBJ2-3; D is possibly TRBD2 (6 bases). The CDR3 has 13 amino acids. The germline V gene has CDR1 MRHNA and CDR2 SNTAGT. V was clipped by 3 bases and J by 7 bases, with 11 bases between them. The CDR3 DNA reads TGTGCCAGCAGTGATTCTAGCGTAAATACGCAGTATTTT. Encoded protein: CASSDSSVNTQYF.

CDR3 protein: CASSFPGQADSGPYNEQFF. The CDR3 DNA reads as TGTGCCAGCAGCTTCCCCGGACAGGCTGACTCGGGCCCCTACAATGAGCAGTTCTTC. This chain connects TRBV11-2 to TRBJ2-1, with 7 nucleotides matching TRBD1. This CDR3 comprises 19 residues. V trimming: 3 bases; J trimming: 2 bases; junction bases outside the gene matches: 16. CDR1 SGHAT and CDR2 FQNNGV come from the germline V gene. The complete variable domain, with remaining parts taken from reference TRBV11-2 and TRBJ2-1, reads EAGVAQSPRYKIIEKRQSVAFWCNPISGHATLYWYQQILGQGPKLLIQFQNNGVVDDSQLPKDRFSAERLKGVDSTLKIQPAKLEDSAVYLCASSFPGQADSGPYNEQFFGPGTRLTVL.

The chain links TRBV9 to TRBJ2-2; D gene uncertain. The CDR3 consists of 13 residues. Germline V lookup: CDR1 SGDLS, CDR2 YYNGEE. V was clipped by 3 bases and J by 7 bases, with 10 bases between them. CDR3 region: CASSAPTYGELFF. CDR3 DNA sequence: TGTGCCAGCAGCGCCCCAACGTACGGGGAGCTGTTTTTT.

For the CDR3, the DNA is TGTGCCAGCAGTCTTGGTGAGCAGTACTTC. It codes for CASSLGEQYF. The V and J genes are TRBV6-1 and TRBJ2-7; D remains unclear. The CDR3 is made up of 10 amino acids. Between the trimmed V and J ends, which lost 5 bases and 7 bases, there was a span of 6 bases. The germline CDR1 and CDR2 sequences are MNHNS and SASEGT.

CDR3 loop: CASSPSAGAGVGYEQYF. The CDR3 DNA sequence: TGTGCCAGCAGCCCCTCGGCGGGGGCGGGAGTAGGGTACGAGCAGTACTTC. V gene TRBV27 combines with J gene TRBJ2-5; D perhaps matches TRBD2 (7 bases). The J call could be wrong; TRBJ2-7 is a better fit for the DNA end. In germline, CDR1 is MNHEY, CDR2 SMNVEV (reference sequence). This CDR3 is 17 amino acids long.

V is TRBV11-2 and J is TRBJ2-5; possibly TRBD2 for D (6 bases). This CDR3 comprises 15 residues. In germline, CDR1 is SGHAT, CDR2 FQNNGV. Trimming removed 5 bases at V and 1 base at J, with 14 bases between. The DNA of the CDR3 is TGTGCCAGCAGCCGAGGGACTGAAAGCCAAGAGACCCAGTACTTC. Amino acids: CASSRGTESQETQYF.

The table lists this clone with a count of one. The chain is built from TRBV10-3 and TRBJ2-2; TRBD1 matches 8 bases. The germline V gene has CDR1 ENHRY and CDR2 SYGVKD. The CDR3 sequence is 17 residues long. V dropped 3 bases and J dropped 3; count of bases not matched to a gene: 9. The CDR3 nucleotides read TGTGCCATCAGTGATCTCCCGGACAGGGCATACACCGGGGAGCTGTTTTTT. Translating gives CAISDLPDRAYTGELFF.

This chain joins TRBV27 and TRBJ2-2; 7 positions match TRBD2. Germline CDR1 is MNHEY and CDR2 is SMNVEV (reference sequence). This CDR3 is built from 15 residues. V lost 8 bases and J lost 2; bases outside the gene matches: 8. CDR3 region: CASASLAENTGELFF. DNA of the CDR3: TGTGCCAGCGCCAGCCTAGCGGAAAACACCGGGGAGCTGTTTTTT.

This chain uses TRBV5-4 with TRBJ2-7; TRBD1 agrees at 11 bases. CDR1 and CDR2 from the germline V gene are SGHNT and YYREEE (reference sequence). V shed 4 bases, J shed 5 bases, and the junction held 5 bases outside the gene matches. CDR3 size: 14 residues. The CDR3 loop is CASSRWDRGNEQYF. The CDR3 DNA follows: TGTGCCAGCAGCCGCTGGGACAGGGGGAACGAGCAGTACTTC.

The V call is TRBV4-1, the J call TRBJ1-1; no definite D call. Germline CDR1 reads MGHRA; CDR2 reads YSYEKL. Trimming stripped 2 bases from V and 5 bases from J, with 12 bases between. The CDR3 extends over 14 amino acids. The CDR3 spells CASSQFREGTEAFF. In DNA form, the CDR3 reads TGCGCCAGCAGCCAATTTAGGGAGGGAACTGAAGCTTTCTTT.

The gene calls are TRBV27 and TRBJ2-1; 14 bases align to TRBD2. CDR3 size: 16 residues. Germline assignment: CDR1 MNHEY and CDR2 SMNVEV (reference sequence). V was clipped by 2 bases and J by 8 bases; unmatched bases: 5. The CDR3 DNA is TGTGCCAGCAGTTTAGGGACTAGCGGGAGTCTCTATGAGCAGTTCTTC. Translation gives CASSLGTSGSLYEQFF.

The chain carries TRBV6-5 and TRBJ2-3, with D uncertain. The length of the CDR3 is 15 residues. V was cut by 6 bases and J by 1 base, with 14 bases left in between. Germline-derived CDR1 and CDR2 are MNHEY and SVGAGI. The chain's CDR3 is CASSPQSIRTDTQYF. The CDR3 DNA sequence: TGTGCCAGCAGCCCCCAGTCCATTCGCACAGATACGCAGTATTTT.

The J gene is TRBJ2-7, the V gene TRBV7-6; the D is unclear. Germline V gene sequence: CDR1 SGHVS, CDR2 FNYEAQ. The ends were cut back, 5 bases at V and 6 bases at J, with 14 bases in the middle. This CDR3 has 13 amino acids. CDR3 in amino acids: CASSHRLGREQYF. In DNA, the CDR3 is TGTGCCAGCAGCCATAGGTTGGGTCGCGAGCAGTACTTC.

The chain carries TRBV11-2 and TRBJ2-7; the match to TRBD1 covers 9 bases. Per germline, CDR1 SGHAT and CDR2 FQNNGV. J gave up 2 bases and V 5 bases, and 7 bases lay outside the gene matches. The CDR3 is 15 residues long. The CDR3 reads CASSPRTGATYEQYF. CDR3 in DNA: TGTGCCAGCAGCCCAAGGACAGGGGCGACCTACGAGCAGTACTTC.

There are a few counts of this clone. The chain has TRBV29-1 and TRBJ2-5; 14 bases fit TRBD2. Germline V lookup: CDR1 SQVTM, CDR2 ANQGSEA. The V gene end was trimmed by 3 bases and the J gene end by 7 bases; junction bases not matched to a gene: 10. This CDR3 contains 16 residues. CDR3: CSVDDPGLAGVGTQYF. CDR3 sequence (DNA): TGCAGCGTTGACGACCCGGGACTAGCGGGAGTTGGGACCCAGTACTTC.

CDR3 residues: CATSRAGTLGQPQHF. In nucleotides, the CDR3 is TGTGCCACCAGCAGAGCGGGGACCCTCGGACAGCCCCAGCATTTT. The rearrangement uses TRBV15 and TRBJ1-5; D is possibly TRBD1 (5 bases). Germline lookup yields CDR1 LNHNV and CDR2 YYDKDF (reference sequence). The CDR3 covers 15 residues. Trimming cost V 1 base and J 7 bases, with 14 bases left between them. The full variable domain, rest sourced from reference TRBV15 and TRBJ1-5, is DAMVIQNPRYQVTQFGKPVTLSCSQTLNHNVMYWYQQKSSQAPKLLFHYYDKDFNNEADTPDNFQSRRPNTSFCFLDIRSPGLGDTAMYLCATSRAGTLGQPQHFGDGTRLSIL.

V is TRBV7-7 and J is TRBJ2-7; 8 nucleotides match TRBD1. J lost 6 bases, V lost 1 base, and 2 bases had no gene match. This CDR3 comprises 13 residues. Germline lookup yields CDR1 SSHAT and CDR2 FNYEAQ (reference sequence). The CDR3 DNA reads as TGTGCCAGCAGCTTAGGTACAGGGGGCGAGCAGTACTTC. Its protein product is CASSLGTGGEQYF.

J is TRBJ2-1 and V is TRBV15, with D possibly being TRBD1 (6 bases). The CDR3 totals 11 residues. Trimming took 5 bases from V and 8 from J, leaving 7 bases between them. Germline CDR1 is LNHNV and CDR2 is YYDKDF (reference sequence). This CDR3 is CATSEGDEQFF. The DNA of the CDR3 is TGTGCCACCAGCGAGGGGGATGAGCAGTTCTTC. Drawing the rest from reference TRBV15 and TRBJ2-1, the complete variable domain is DAMVIQNPRYQVTQFGKPVTLSCSQTLNHNVMYWYQQKSSQAPKLLFHYYDKDFNNEADTPDNFQSRRPNTSFCFLDIRSPGLGDTAMYLCATSEGDEQFFGPGTRLTVL.

This chain uses TRBV2 with TRBJ2-5; D is possibly TRBD1 (6 bases). Germline CDR1 is SNHLY and CDR2 is FYNNEI. The CDR3 has 14 residues. The V gene lost 1 base and the J gene lost 4 bases, with 10 bases spanning the gap. The CDR3 protein is CASSEEAGVETQYF. DNA of the CDR3: TGTGCCAGCAGTGAAGAAGCAGGGGTAGAGACCCAGTACTTC.

This chain connects TRBV7-9 to TRBJ1-4; D not resolved. V lost 7 bases to trimming and J lost 4 bases, with 16 bases between them. Germline V lookup: CDR1 SEHNR, CDR2 FQNEAQ (reference sequence). The CDR3 is 15 amino acids. CDR3 region: CASIASSGLNEKLFF. In nucleotides, the CDR3 is TGTGCCAGCATCGCCTCGTCTGGGCTTAATGAAAAACTGTTTTTT.

The gene calls are TRBV27 and TRBJ2-1; 7 bases are a match to TRBD2. From germline, CDR1 is MNHEY and CDR2 SMNVEV (reference sequence). The V segment lost 6 bases and the J segment 4 bases; nucleotides outside the gene matches: 6. The CDR3 has 14 residues. CDR3 sequence: CASRVGRDYNEQFF. The CDR3 DNA follows: TGTGCCAGCAGGGTGGGGAGGGATTACAATGAGCAGTTCTTC.